This entry features one TCR beta chain sequence. This sample is part of a study of shared clonotypes between healthy human individuals. Method: immunoSEQ multiplex PCR; TCRdb's copy keeps in-frame clones and lacks some. This table has 2 million to 2.5 million clones, approximately 94% appearing once. Positively selected for CCR7, the CD45RO-negative cells used as naive CD8 cells excluded terminally differentiated effector memory CD45RA+ cells. The receptor was derived from a man aged 18 to 35 in good health. Some clones in this sample may be carry-over from other donors' samples. The sample consisted of naive CD8+ T cells from PBMCs.

The CDR3 region is CASADRAQETQYF. Here the CDR3 DNA reads TGTGCCAGCGCGGACAGGGCCCAAGAGACCCAGTACTTC. The chain is built from TRBV27 and TRBJ2-5; 8 nucleotides match TRBD1. The CDR3 is made up of 13 amino acids. V lost 8 bases, J lost 1 base, and 3 bases stayed unmatched. From germline, CDR1 is MNHEY and CDR2 SMNVEV (reference sequence).